These 10 T cell receptor beta chains originate from one sample sequenced in a study of blood T cell repertoires in COVID-19. Method: immunoSEQ multiplex PCR; TCRdb's copy keeps in-frame clones and lacks some. The table lists about 210,000 clones, 81% of them singletons, with about 10% in the top ten. Sequences were obtained from PBMCs or T cells enriched from blood (not recorded which). The receptors here all came from a man aged 35 to 55 who had recovered from COVID-19.

This clone was recorded a few times. This chain connects TRBV7-2 to TRBJ1-1, with D hard to call. Trimming stripped 8 bases from V and 1 base from J, with 11 bases between. Germline V gene data show CDR1 as SGHTA and CDR2 as FQGNSA. This CDR3 comprises 13 residues. The CDR3 protein is CASLPTRNTEAFF. CDR3 DNA: TGTGCCAGCCTTCCAACCAGGAACACTGAAGCTTTCTTT.

The sample holds a few counts of this clone. The chain joins TRBV19 to TRBJ1-2; tentative D call: TRBD1 (6 bases). The V gene lost 2 bases and the J gene lost 2 bases, with 9 bases spanning the gap. The CDR3 runs 14 residues. Germline loops: CDR1 LNHDA, CDR2 SQIVND (reference sequence). The CDR3 nucleotides are TGTGCCAGTAGTATAACGCAGGGGAACTATGGCTACACCTTC. This gives the protein CASSITQGNYGYTF.

The V gene is TRBV12-2, the J gene TRBJ2-7; the listed D gene, TRBD2, was not tested against the DNA. TRBV12-2 is deemed a pseudogene. CDR3 length: 15 amino acids. The CDR3 DNA reads as TGTGCAAGTCGCTTTTTGGGGGGTAACTATAACGAGCAGTACTTC. It yields the protein CASRFLGGNYNEQYF.

The J gene is TRBJ1-1, the V gene TRBV30; D ambiguous. Trimming left V 3 bases short and J 4 bases short, with 15 bases between. The CDR3 has 14 residues. Germline assignment: CDR1 GTSNPN and CDR2 SVGIG (reference sequence). CDR3: CAWRFRGWGTEAFF. CDR3 in DNA: TGTGCCTGGAGGTTCCGGGGATGGGGCACTGAAGCTTTCTTT.

The chain couples TRBV7-9 to TRBJ1-2; tentatively, D is TRBD1 (6 bases). This CDR3 spans 15 amino acids. CDR1 and CDR2 from the germline V gene are SEHNR and FQNEAQ (reference sequence). V lost 5 bases and J 1 base, leaving 14 bases between the germline ends. The CDR3 loop is CASSPNLDSNYGYTF. For the CDR3, the DNA is TGTGCCAGCAGCCCGAACCTGGACAGTAACTATGGCTACACCTTC.

The CDR3 here is CAIGQGINTGELFF. The CDR3 region has the DNA TGTGCCATCGGACAGGGGATAAACACCGGGGAGCTGTTTTTT. This sequence joins TRBV10-3 and TRBJ2-2; TRBD1 matches 9 bases. This CDR3 spans 14 amino acids. CDR1 is ENHRY, CDR2 SYGVKD, per germline. V lost 8 bases, J lost 2 bases, and 3 bases stayed unmatched.

The count of this clone is one. Here the CDR3 reads CASSAPTGGITLMNTEAFF. CDR3 bases: TGTGCCAGCAGTGCCCCTACCGGGGGTATCACACTAATGAACACTGAAGCTTTCTTT. The V and J genes are TRBV28 and TRBJ1-1; tentative D call: TRBD1 (5 bases). The CDR3 contains 19 residues. Germline CDR1 MDHEN, CDR2 SYDVKM. V lost 5 bases to trimming and J lost 0 bases, with 25 bases between them.

The CDR3 loop is CASSLANTEAFF. The CDR3 nucleotides read TGTGCCAGCAGCCTAGCGAACACTGAAGCTTTCTTT. This rearrangement joins TRBV14 to TRBJ1-1; D not resolved. V was trimmed by 4 bases and J by 1 base, leaving 4 bases between them. Germline V gene lookup returns CDR1 SGHDN and CDR2 FVKESK. The length of the CDR3 is 12 residues.

This chain uses TRBV2 with TRBJ2-7; no clear D gene. This CDR3 has 14 amino acids. The V and J ends lost 3 bases and 0 bases respectively, with 9 bases between them. Germline V CDR1 and CDR2: SNHLY, FYNNEI. The CDR3 region has the DNA TGTGCCAGCAGTGAGAACAGAATCTCCTACGAGCAGTACTTC. The encoded protein is CASSENRISYEQYF.

The chain joins TRBV7-3 to TRBJ2-1, with D possibly matching TRBD1 (6 bases). This CDR3 region has 13 residues. V shed 4 bases and J shed 7 bases, with 11 bases lying between them. Germline V gene lookup returns CDR1 SGHTA and CDR2 FQGTGA. CDR3 sequence: CASSSQGRNEQFF. Written as DNA, the CDR3 is TGTGCCAGCAGCTCCCAGGGGCGAAATGAGCAGTTCTTC. The complete variable domain, with remaining parts taken from reference TRBV7-3 and TRBJ2-1, reads GAGVSQTPSNKVTEKGKYVELRCDPISGHTALYWYRQSLGQGPEFLIYFQGTGAADDSGLPNDRFFAVRPEGSVSTLKIQRTERGDSAVYLCASSSQGRNEQFFGPGTRLTVL.